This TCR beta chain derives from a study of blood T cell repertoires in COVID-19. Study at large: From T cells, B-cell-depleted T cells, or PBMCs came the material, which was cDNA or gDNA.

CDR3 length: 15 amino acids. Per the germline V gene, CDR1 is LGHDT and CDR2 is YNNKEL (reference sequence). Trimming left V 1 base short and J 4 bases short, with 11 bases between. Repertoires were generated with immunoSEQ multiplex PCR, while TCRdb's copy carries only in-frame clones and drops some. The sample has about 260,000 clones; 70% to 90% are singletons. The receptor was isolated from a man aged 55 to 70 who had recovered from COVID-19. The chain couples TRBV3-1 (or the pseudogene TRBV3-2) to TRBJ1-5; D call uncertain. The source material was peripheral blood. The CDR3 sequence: CASSQAHGPNQPQHF. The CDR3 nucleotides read TGTGCCAGCAGCCAAGCCCACGGTCCGAATCAGCCCCAGCATTTT.